This entry lists 15 T cell receptor beta chains sequenced from one sample in a study of beta chain features in type 1 diabetes. Expressed TCRB transcripts were sequenced because the isolated RNA had all been reverse transcribed beforehand. Using immunoSEQ multiplex PCR, the repertoire was profiled, and TCRdb retains in-frame clones only, with some absent. The table has over 65,000 clones, under 35% seen once; the top ten hold over 0.4%. The sample comprised stem cell memory CD4+ T cells from blood. These receptors all come from a woman aged 18-29 years in good health.

The chain links TRBV5-1 to TRBJ2-7, with D perhaps matching TRBD1 (6 bases). CDR3 length: 15 amino acids. V gave up 3 bases and J gave up 3 bases, with 16 bases separating them. CDR1 and CDR2 from the germline V gene are SGHRS and YFSETQ. The DNA of the CDR3 is TGCGCCAGCAGCTCCTCCGGGACAAGAGACTACGAGCAGTACTTC. Protein: CASSSSGTRDYEQYF.

This clone was seen a handful of times. CDR3 DNA sequence: TGTGCCAGCAGTGATTGGGCCATCGGGAACACTGAAGCTTTCTTT. As protein: CASSDWAIGNTEAFF. This chain uses TRBV6-1 with TRBJ1-1; D call uncertain. The V end was cut by 3 bases, the J end by 1 base, with 12 bases between. Germline V gene sequence: CDR1 MNHNS, CDR2 SASEGT. The CDR3 runs to 15 residues.

The table lists this clone with a few counts. CDR3 residues: CASSPFSGGKETQYF. The DNA of the CDR3 is TGTGCCAGCTCACCATTCAGCGGGGGGAAAGAGACCCAGTACTTC. This rearrangement joins TRBV18 to TRBJ2-5; 9 bases agree with TRBD2. There are 15 residues in the CDR3. CDR1 KGHSH and CDR2 LQKENI come from the germline V gene. The V gene end was trimmed by 2 bases and the J gene end by 3 bases; junction bases not matched to a gene: 4.

The chain is built from TRBV6-6 and TRBJ1-2; no clear D gene. This CDR3 has 16 residues. The V gene's germline CDR1 is MNHNY and CDR2 SVGAGI (reference sequence). Trimming took off 2 bases at V and 7 bases at J, with 20 bases between the two ends. In nucleotides, the CDR3 is TGTGCCAGCAGTTACGTCGTCGGCGAGCGATTGGGTGGCTACACCTTC. Residues: CASSYVVGERLGGYTF.

This clone appeared a few times. CDR3 in amino acids: CASSARDRDAGELFF. The CDR3 coding sequence is TGTGCCAGCTCAGCCCGGGACAGGGACGCCGGGGAGCTGTTTTTT. The chain uses TRBV18 and TRBJ2-2; 9 positions match TRBD1. Trimming took 5 bases from V and 6 from J; bases not matched to a gene: 7. This CDR3 spans 15 amino acids. Germline values: CDR1 KGHSH, CDR2 LQKENI.

This clone was detected once. The genes are TRBV11-2 and TRBJ1-1; D is ambiguous. The germline V gene encodes CDR1 SGHAT and CDR2 FQNNGV. Trimming left V 5 bases short and J 1 base short, with 5 bases between. The CDR3 runs 12 residues. This chain's CDR3 is CASSHTNTEAFF. The CDR3 nucleotides read TGTGCCAGCAGCCACACGAACACTGAAGCTTTCTTT.

This clone was recorded a few times. The V and J genes are TRBV7-9 and TRBJ2-5; a possible D gene is TRBD2 (5 bases). The CDR3 loop spans 14 amino acids. Looked up from germline, CDR1 is SEHNR and CDR2 is FQNEAQ (reference sequence). V lost 3 bases to trimming and J lost 2 bases, with 10 bases between them. CDR3 sequence reads: CASSFSDWQETQYF. The CDR3 nucleotides are TGTGCCAGCAGCTTCTCGGACTGGCAAGAGACCCAGTACTTC.

This chain links TRBV19 with TRBJ2-5, with 10 bases aligning to TRBD2. Germline CDR1 is LNHDA and CDR2 is SQIVND (reference sequence). CDR3 length: 18 residues. V was clipped by 4 bases and J by 3 bases; unmatched bases: 14. The CDR3 loop reads CASSTPGVLAGVEETQYF. For the CDR3, the DNA is TGTGCCAGTAGTACCCCTGGGGTGCTAGCGGGAGTTGAAGAGACCCAGTACTTC.

This chain joins TRBV5-4 and TRBJ1-2; D unresolved. Trimming stripped 4 bases from V and 8 bases from J, with 18 bases between. The V gene's germline CDR1 is SGHNT and CDR2 YYREEE (reference sequence). The CDR3 is 14 amino acids. CDR3 residues: CASSPRVSPAGYTF. The CDR3 DNA reads as TGTGCCAGCAGCCCGAGGGTCTCGCCGGCAGGCTACACCTTC.

This rearrangement joins TRBV11-3 to TRBJ2-1; the D is unclear. CDR1 and CDR2 (germline): SGHNT, YENEEA. This CDR3 has 14 residues. V lost 5 bases to trimming and J lost 9 bases, with 17 bases between them. As DNA, the CDR3 is TGTGCCAGCAGCAACCTCCCCGGTGCCGGTGAGCAGTTCTTC. This sequence encodes CASSNLPGAGEQFF.

The J gene is TRBJ2-5, the V gene TRBV10-1; D is unresolved. The CDR3 has 15 amino acids. With 2 bases removed from V and 0 bases from J, the gap between germline ends came to 10 bases. Germline lookup yields CDR1 WNHNN and CDR2 SYGVQD (reference sequence). CDR3 loop: CASSESYSYQETQYF. The DNA of the CDR3 is TGCGCCAGCAGTGAGAGTTACTCGTACCAAGAGACCCAGTACTTC.

The V gene is TRBV11-2, the J gene TRBJ2-7; 7 nucleotides agree with TRBD2. Germline V gives CDR1 SGHAT, CDR2 FQNNGV. Trimming cost V 0 bases and J 0 bases; bases outside gene matches: 11. CDR3 length equals 18 residues. As DNA, the CDR3 is TGTGCCAGCAGCTTAGATCCCTATGTCGGGGGGATCTCCTACGAGCAGTACTTC. Its protein is CASSLDPYVGGISYEQYF.

The rearrangement links TRBV6-1 to TRBJ2-7; the D is unclear. The V gene's germline CDR1 is MNHNS and CDR2 SASEGT. CDR3 length: 11 amino acids. V dropped 0 bases and J dropped 7 bases, with 4 bases sitting between them. Written as DNA, the CDR3 is TGTGCCAGCAGTGAAGCCCTAGAGCAGTACTTC. Its protein is CASSEALEQYF.

This rearrangement joins TRBV2 to TRBJ2-4; 7 positions match TRBD1. The V segment lost 6 bases and the J segment 0 bases; nucleotides outside the gene matches: 14. The germline V gene has CDR1 SNHLY and CDR2 FYNNEI. CDR3 length: 18 amino acids. This CDR3 reads CASSYGTAVNKAKNIQYF. CDR3 nucleotides: TGTGCCAGCAGCTATGGGACAGCAGTCAATAAAGCCAAAAACATTCAGTACTTC.

The V call is TRBV5-1, the J call TRBJ1-2; D ambiguous. In germline, CDR1 is SGHRS, CDR2 YFSETQ. V lost 0 bases to trimming and J lost 2 bases, with 11 bases between them. This CDR3 comprises 15 residues. CDR3 region: CASSLGGTGNYGYTF. CDR3 nucleotides: TGCGCCAGCAGCTTGGGAGGCACTGGAAACTATGGCTACACCTTC.